Below are 27 T cell receptor beta chains sequenced from a single sample in a study of graft-versus-host responses after intestinal transplantation. The data were produced by immunoSEQ multiplex PCR, yet TCRdb's version contains in-frame clones alone and is incomplete. This table has about 100,000 clones, more than 85% appearing once. Their cognate antigens are unknown. The starting material was unstimulated CD4+ T cells sorted from spleen or lymph node cells, obtained before intestinal transplant. These receptors originate from a human donor who received an intestinal transplant.

The CDR3, as DNA: TGTGCCAGCAGTTCCCGGACAGGTAGCACCTTC. This sequence encodes CASSSRTGSTF. J is TRBJ1-2 and V is TRBV28; TRBD1 aligns across 7 bases. In germline, CDR1 is MDHEN, CDR2 SYDVKM. The CDR3 length is 11 residues. Unmatched junction bases numbered 6, after V lost 4 bases and J lost 13 bases.

This chain's CDR3 is CASSLALAGDLETQYF. CDR3 bases: TGCGCCAGCAGCTTGGCCCTAGCGGGAGATCTGGAGACCCAGTACTTC. The chain joins TRBV5-1 to TRBJ2-5, with 10 nucleotides matching TRBD2. Germline-derived CDR1 and CDR2 are SGHRS and YFSETQ. CDR3 length equals 16 residues. Unmatched junction bases numbered 7, after V lost 0 bases and J lost 5 bases.

A few counts support this clone. The gene calls are TRBV2 and TRBJ2-7, with D possibly being TRBD1 (5 bases). V lost 6 bases and J lost 6, with 15 bases in between. Per germline, CDR1 SNHLY and CDR2 FYNNEI. This CDR3 is 13 amino acids long. The CDR3: CASRNQGLPEQYF. The CDR3 region has the DNA TGTGCCAGCAGGAATCAGGGCCTCCCCGAGCAGTACTTC. The full variable domain, its missing parts supplied by reference TRBV2 and TRBJ2-7, is EPEVTQTPSHQVTQMGQEVILRCVPISNHLYFYWYRQILGQKVEFLVSFYNNEISEKSEIFDDQFSVERPDGSNFTLKIRSTKLEDSAMYFCASRNQGLPEQYFGPGTRLTVT.

The gene calls are TRBV15 and TRBJ2-2; 8 nucleotides agree with TRBD2. The CDR3 extends over 19 amino acids. Per germline, CDR1 LNHNV and CDR2 YYDKDF (reference sequence). V trimming: 0 bases; J trimming: 7 bases; junction bases outside the gene matches: 16. The CDR3 spells CATSRDYRLQRESGGELFF. CDR3 in DNA: TGTGCCACCAGCAGAGATTACCGGCTCCAGCGGGAGTCTGGCGGGGAGCTGTTTTTT.

The rearrangement joins TRBV10-3 to TRBJ2-2; 14 positions match TRBD2. This CDR3 region has 17 residues. After removal of 7 bases from V and 5 bases from J, the junction contained 9 bases not matched to a gene. CDR1 ENHRY and CDR2 SYGVKD come from the germline V gene. The CDR3 region is CAINPGLAGEGTGELFF. CDR3 nucleotides: TGTGCCATCAACCCGGGACTAGCGGGAGAAGGTACCGGGGAGCTGTTTTTT.

The chain couples TRBV4-2 to TRBJ1-2; 8 bases match TRBD1. V lost 2 bases and J lost 6; bases outside the gene matches: 14. The CDR3 is 17 amino acids. Germline values: CDR1 LGHNA, CDR2 YNFKEQ. The CDR3 here is CASSQHRDRPRGNGYTF. CDR3 coding DNA: TGTGCCAGCAGCCAACACCGGGACAGGCCTCGCGGGAATGGCTACACCTTC.

The J gene is TRBJ1-6, the V gene TRBV2, with TRBD1 as a possible D gene (6 bases). This CDR3 has 16 residues. V lost 2 bases and J 9 bases, leaving 17 bases between the germline ends. The V gene's germline CDR1 is SNHLY and CDR2 FYNNEI. CDR3 sequence reads: CASSEQQQGRGSPLHF. The CDR3 DNA follows: TGTGCCAGCAGTGAACAACAACAGGGAAGAGGTTCACCCCTCCACTTT.

This clone is a singleton in its sample. The genes are TRBV6-1 and TRBJ1-2; D possibly corresponds to TRBD1 (6 bases). Germline assignment: CDR1 MNHNS and CDR2 SASEGT. The V end was cut by 5 bases, the J end by 3 bases, with 16 bases between. The length of the CDR3 is 15 residues. CDR3 region: CASSQIATGHYGYTF. The CDR3 DNA sequence: TGTGCCAGCAGTCAGATCGCTACAGGGCACTATGGCTACACCTTC.

The rearrangement uses TRBV5-1 and TRBJ2-5; a weak D match, TRBD1 (6 bases). The germline CDR1 and CDR2 sequences are SGHRS and YFSETQ. The V end was cut by 4 bases, the J end by 2 bases, with 12 bases between. This CDR3 spans 14 amino acids. The CDR3 DNA follows: TGCGCCAGCAGCGGCACAGGGTCACAAGAGACCCAGTACTTC. Translated: CASSGTGSQETQYF.

The CDR3 DNA sequence: TGTGCCAGCAGTTTATCATGGACCAGCACAGATACGCAGTATTTT. It is translated as CASSLSWTSTDTQYF. The V gene is TRBV27, the J gene TRBJ2-3; D is unresolved. The germline CDR1 and CDR2 sequences are MNHEY and SMNVEV (reference sequence). V was cut by 0 bases and J by 0 bases, with 7 bases left in between. CDR3 length equals 15 residues.

The rearrangement links TRBV2 to TRBJ1-5; unclear D gene. Trimming pared 5 bases from V and 4 bases from J, leaving 9 bases between. Germline V gives CDR1 SNHLY, CDR2 FYNNEI. CDR3 length: 13 amino acids. The CDR3 is CASSRLPNQPQHF. CDR3 DNA: TGTGCCAGCAGTAGACTTCCGAATCAGCCCCAGCATTTT.

The chain couples TRBV5-1 to TRBJ2-7; 8 bases line up with TRBD1. Losses at the gene ends were 4 bases for V and 4 bases for J; bases not matched to a gene: 19. The CDR3 extends over 18 amino acids. Germline V CDR1 and CDR2: SGHRS, YFSETQ. CDR3 in amino acids: CASSPRSGTGRPSYEQYF. CDR3 DNA: TGCGCCAGCAGCCCGAGATCCGGGACAGGAAGGCCATCGTACGAGCAGTACTTC.

CDR3 region: CASSAGNTEAFF. The CDR3 DNA is TGTGCCAGCAGCGCCGGGAACACTGAAGCTTTCTTT. The V call is TRBV7-9, the J call TRBJ1-1; no firm D call. CDR1 SEHNR and CDR2 FQNEAQ come from the germline V gene (reference sequence). V lost 5 bases and J lost 1, with 5 bases in between. CDR3 length: 12 residues.

The chain has TRBV5-6 and TRBJ1-1; D gene uncertain. The CDR3 extends over 15 amino acids. V was cut by 4 bases and J by 3 bases, with 16 bases left in between. CDR1 is SGHDT and CDR2 is YYEEEE in the germline V gene. The CDR3 here is CASSQNPRRDTEAFF. CDR3 in DNA: TGTGCCAGCAGCCAAAACCCCAGACGGGACACTGAAGCTTTCTTT.

The CDR3 reads CASSSTYGGRPGGYTF. CDR3 DNA sequence: TGCGCCAGCAGCTCAACGTACGGGGGGCGCCCCGGCGGCTACACCTTC. This sequence joins TRBV5-1 and TRBJ1-2; the D gene is possibly TRBD1 (6 bases). Trimming took off 3 bases at V and 8 bases at J, with 23 bases between the two ends. The V gene's germline CDR1 is SGHRS and CDR2 YFSETQ. The CDR3 length is 16 residues.

The sample holds one count of this clone. J is TRBJ2-3 and V is TRBV5-1; maybe TRBD1 (5 bases). This CDR3 spans 17 amino acids. The germline V and J ends were trimmed by 3 bases and 5 bases, with 22 bases remaining between them. Germline V gene lookup returns CDR1 SGHRS and CDR2 YFSETQ. This CDR3 is CASSSPSSKTDQDTQYF. CDR3 DNA: TGCGCCAGCAGCTCCCCCTCCTCAAAGACAGACCAAGATACGCAGTATTTT. The full variable domain, completed using reference TRBV5-1 and TRBJ2-3, is KAGVTQTPRYLIKTRGQQVTLSCSPISGHRSVSWYQQTPGQGLQFLFEYFSETQRNKGNFPGRFSGRQFSNSRSEMNVSTLELGDSALYLCASSSPSSKTDQDTQYFGPGTRLTVL.

The rearrangement links TRBV4-1 to TRBJ2-4; 9 bases are shared with TRBD2. V trimming: 4 bases; J trimming: 4 bases; junction bases outside the gene matches: 8. The germline V gene has CDR1 MGHRA and CDR2 YSYEKL. This CDR3 is 16 amino acids long. The CDR3 here is CASSPGLARGKNIQYF. The DNA of the CDR3 is TGCGCCAGCAGCCCCGGACTAGCGCGGGGAAAAAACATTCAGTACTTC.

CDR3 sequence reads: CASSQGQGANRGETQYF. CDR3 nucleotides: TGTGCCAGCAGCCAAGGACAGGGGGCGAATCGGGGAGAGACCCAGTACTTC. The chain has TRBV5-5 and TRBJ2-5, with 11 bases matching TRBD1. V was pared by 4 bases and J by 4 bases, with 12 bases of the junction left unmatched. The germline CDR1 and CDR2 sequences are SGHKS and YYEKEE (reference sequence). This CDR3 contains 17 residues.

J is TRBJ2-7 and V is TRBV6-5; 7 nucleotides agree with TRBD1. The CDR3 consists of 14 residues. The V gene's germline CDR1 is MNHEY and CDR2 SVGAGI. V shed 6 bases, J shed 2 bases, and the junction held 7 bases outside the gene matches. The chain's CDR3 is CASRPPDRAYEQYF. The CDR3 DNA reads TGTGCCAGCAGGCCTCCCGACAGGGCCTACGAGCAGTACTTC.

This clone was counted between two and nine times. The V gene is TRBV6-5, the J gene TRBJ2-7; 10 positions match TRBD1. The CDR3 runs to 14 residues. Germline assignment: CDR1 MNHEY and CDR2 SVGAGI. After removal of 8 bases from V and 4 bases from J, the junction contained 8 bases not matched to a gene. This CDR3 is CASDRGPRGYEQYF. As DNA, the CDR3 is TGTGCCAGCGACAGGGGGCCTCGAGGGTACGAGCAGTACTTC.

This sequence joins TRBV19 and TRBJ2-1; a possible D gene is TRBD2 (7 bases). This CDR3 comprises 15 residues. V lost 9 bases, J lost 0 bases, and 15 bases lay in between. From germline, CDR1 is LNHDA and CDR2 SQIVND (reference sequence). Here the CDR3 DNA reads TGTGCCAGCACCCCGGGGGGCAGCTCCTACAATGAGCAGTTCTTC. As protein: CASTPGGSSYNEQFF.

The rearrangement links TRBV9 to TRBJ1-1; TRBD1 matches 8 bases. Looked up from germline, CDR1 is SGDLS and CDR2 is YYNGEE. J gave up 2 bases and V 7 bases, and 4 bases lay outside the gene matches. The CDR3 runs to 13 residues. The CDR3 loop is CASSQGANTEAFF. CDR3 sequence (DNA): TGTGCCAGCTCCCAGGGGGCCAACACTGAAGCTTTCTTT.

The V gene is TRBV18, the J gene TRBJ1-6; TRBD1 is a possible D gene (5 bases). V was trimmed by 0 bases and J by 4 bases, leaving 19 bases between them. The CDR3 contains 19 residues. Germline-derived CDR1 and CDR2 are KGHSH and LQKENI. CDR3: CASSPPFNVMTEYNSPLHF. The CDR3 DNA reads TGTGCCAGCTCACCACCGTTTAACGTCATGACAGAGTATAATTCACCCCTCCACTTT. Combining the CDR3 with reference TRBV18 and TRBJ1-6 gives the whole variable domain NAGVMQNPRHLVRRRGQEARLRCSPMKGHSHVYWYRQLPEEGLKFMVYLQKENIIDESGMPKERFSAEFPKEGPSILRIQQVVRGDSAAYFCASSPPFNVMTEYNSPLHFGNGTRLTVT.

The chain recombines TRBV5-1 with TRBJ1-1; D unresolved. The germline gives CDR1 SGHRS, CDR2 YFSETQ. The V end was cut by 3 bases, the J end by 2 bases, with 8 bases between. The CDR3 length is 13 residues. CDR3 nucleotides: TGCGCCAGCAGCTACCGCGGTAACACTGAAGCTTTCTTT. Translated, it gives CASSYRGNTEAFF.

The J gene is TRBJ1-5, the V gene TRBV2, with D possibly matching TRBD1 (6 bases). The CDR3 consists of 15 residues. V was shortened by 5 bases and J by 3 bases, with 14 bases between the two germline ends. Germline assignment: CDR1 SNHLY and CDR2 FYNNEI. The CDR3 coding sequence is TGTGCCAGCAGTTACAGGGAGTGGGTCAATCAGCCCCAGCATTTT. Translated: CASSYREWVNQPQHF.

The V call is TRBV5-1, the J call TRBJ2-1, with 11 bases identical to TRBD1. V was pared by 4 bases and J by 7 bases, with 7 bases of the junction left unmatched. The CDR3 totals 15 residues. Germline assignment: CDR1 SGHRS and CDR2 YFSETQ. DNA for the CDR3: TGCGCCAGCAGCGCAGGGACAGGGGGGGCAAATGAGCAGTTCTTC. Protein sequence: CASSAGTGGANEQFF. Variable domain in full (rest from reference TRBV5-1 and TRBJ2-1): KAGVTQTPRYLIKTRGQQVTLSCSPISGHRSVSWYQQTPGQGLQFLFEYFSETQRNKGNFPGRFSGRQFSNSRSEMNVSTLELGDSALYLCASSAGTGGANEQFFGPGTRLTVL.

The rearrangement links TRBV18 to TRBJ1-1, with D maybe TRBD1 (5 bases). The V gene lost 3 bases and the J gene lost 4 bases, with 21 bases spanning the gap. The CDR3 loop spans 17 amino acids. Germline assignment: CDR1 KGHSH and CDR2 LQKENI. The CDR3 DNA follows: TGTGCCAGCTCACCGTCTCAGGGAAAGAGGTTTGGCACTGAAGCTTTCTTT. As protein: CASSPSQGKRFGTEAFF.